This T cell receptor (beta chain) originates from a study of T cells after somatic rescue of genetic block. Some clones are missing from TCRdb's copy, which holds only in-frame ones; the method was immunoSEQ multiplex PCR. Altogether fewer than 150,000 clones are present, 75% to 95% being singletons, with the ten largest covering over 1.1%. The CDR3 has 21 amino acids. Germline V gene lookup returns CDR1 GTSNPN and CDR2 SVGIG (reference sequence). Germline trimming cut 0 bases from V and 2 bases from J; bases unmatched to any gene: 19. The sequenced sample was peripheral blood mononuclear cells (PBMCs). V gene TRBV30 combines with J gene TRBJ1-4; 9 nucleotides agree with TRBD1. The receptor comes from a woman between 18 and 29 years old. DNA of the CDR3: TGTGCCTGGAGTGTACGACCGGGACAGGGAAGGCCGGGAATCACTAATGAAAAACTGTTTTTT. This encodes CAWSVRPGQGRPGITNEKLFF.